This TCR beta chain emerged from a study of shared clonotypes between healthy human individuals. Deep was the level used in running the assay. In the study's own analysis: Junction-only immunoSEQ data arrived without quality scores, meaning filtering differed. Only in-frame clones appear in the TCRdb table, and some are missing; sequencing was by immunoSEQ multiplex PCR. V and J calls and clone size follow that table, whereas D and trimming were derived from the DNA. The table includes some 2.4 million clones, approximately 93% detected once. Regarding the study as a whole: The naive CD4 repertoires of several donors were compared, and approximately 5.3% of clonotypes were shared.

This CDR3 is built from 15 residues. The germline V gene has CDR1 MDHEN and CDR2 SYDVKM. The V and J ends lost 7 bases and 3 bases respectively, with 18 bases between them. Comment on this clone: What it binds is unknown.

The sequencing sample was made of naive CD4+ T cells from PBMCs. Sample subset: CD45RA+ positively selected. The sequence derives from a man aged 18 to 29 in good health. Some clones in this sample may be carry-over from other donors' samples. J is TRBJ1-1 and V is TRBV28, with D possibly matching TRBD1 (6 bases). CDR3 sequence (DNA): TGTGCCAGCACGTCGGGGGGCGGAGGGTACACTGAAGCTTTCTTT. Translating gives CASTSGGGGYTEAFF.